Included here is one TCR beta chain sequence, with context. A single record per CDR3 protein comes from TCRdb applying MiXCR to the RT-PCR reads. The profile shows hundreds of thousands of distinct CDR3 sequences, approximately 14% of them singletons. The CDR3 is 15 amino acids. The germline V gene encodes CDR1 SGHTA and CDR2 FQGTGA. Trimming pared 6 bases from V and 1 base from J, leaving 13 bases between. The source of this sequence is a female donor in good health, serving as a healthy control. The chain has TRBV7-3 and TRBJ2-1; D may correspond to TRBD1 or TRBD2 (5 bases each). Sequencing input: memory CD4+ T cells from blood. This CDR3 is CASSLSGQSYNEQFF. CDR3 in DNA: TGTGCCAGCAGTTTATCGGGGCAATCCTACAATGAGCAGTTCTTC.